A single sample gave rise to the 14 T cell receptor beta chains below, sequenced in a study of T cell responses to AZD1222 COVID-19 vaccine (dated by TCRdb to the early 2020s). Library construction relied on the immunoSEQ multiplex PCR assay. TCRdb stores this immuneACCESS table with in-frame sequences only. Part of the clones is absent; in the studies checked, under half of the shortfall reflects unresolved V genes, and no reason is known for the rest. This sample gives fewer than 20,000 clones in total; nearly 90% of them show up just once. The ten largest clones represent about 8.7% of the sample. In light of the paper, this sample's time point label describes: about 28 days (+/-7) after the second vaccine dose. This sample comprised peripheral blood, obtained 28 days after the second AZD1222 dose. The receptors were sampled from an adult who received the AZD1222 COVID-19 vaccine.

V and J are TRBV11-2 and TRBJ1-1, with a tentative D call TRBD1 (6 bases). V lost 5 bases and J lost 1, with 14 bases in between. The CDR3 extends over 15 amino acids. CDR1 and CDR2 from the germline V gene are SGHAT and FQNNGV. CDR3 nucleotides: TGTGCCAGCAGCCGACGCCGGGACAAGAACACTGAAGCTTTCTTT. The encoded protein is CASSRRRDKNTEAFF.

CDR3 protein: CASSYTGGLPYNEQFF. The DNA of the CDR3 is TGTGCCAGCAGTTACACGGGGGGACTGCCCTACAATGAGCAGTTCTTC. The gene calls are TRBV6-5 and TRBJ2-1, with TRBD2 matching over 7 bases. CDR3 length: 16 amino acids. Germline CDR1 and CDR2: MNHEY and SVGAGI. V dropped 2 bases and J dropped 2; count of bases not matched to a gene: 6.

The chain carries TRBV5-4 and TRBJ2-5, with a possible D match to TRBD1 (6 bases). The germline CDR1 and CDR2 sequences are SGHNT and YYREEE (reference sequence). With 5 bases removed from V and 4 bases from J, the gap between germline ends came to 15 bases. This CDR3 contains 14 residues. In DNA form, the CDR3 reads TGTGCCAGCAGTCATGAAGGGGGTCGAGAGACCCAGTACTTC. Protein sequence: CASSHEGGRETQYF.

The chain combines TRBV2 with TRBJ1-3; D is undetermined. Trimming took off 1 base at V and 1 base at J, with 8 bases between the two ends. The germline gives CDR1 SNHLY, CDR2 FYNNEI. This CDR3 is built from 15 residues. In nucleotides, the CDR3 is TGTGCCAGCAGTGAAGATCGGGGATCTGGAAACACCATATATTTT. Its protein product is CASSEDRGSGNTIYF.

This clone was observed a single time. The J gene is TRBJ2-3, the V gene TRBV19; no clear D. The length of the CDR3 is 13 residues. In germline, CDR1 is LNHDA, CDR2 SQIVND (reference sequence). V lost 2 bases and J lost 5, with 8 bases in between. The CDR3 DNA follows: TGTGCCAGTAGTATACCTATGGGAGATACGCAGTATTTT. As protein: CASSIPMGDTQYF.

The rearrangement uses TRBV5-4 and TRBJ1-2; D is unclear. CDR1 is SGHNT and CDR2 is YYREEE in the germline V gene (reference sequence). The CDR3 is made up of 14 amino acids. V was pared by 0 bases and J by 2 bases, with 8 bases between. CDR3 DNA sequence: TGTGCCAGCAGCTTGGTTGTGGGAAACTATGGCTACACCTTC. Residues: CASSLVVGNYGYTF.

This chain connects TRBV6-5 to TRBJ2-7, with TRBD1 matching over 8 bases. The germline V gene encodes CDR1 MNHEY and CDR2 SVGAGI. The V gene end was trimmed by 2 bases and the J gene end by 5 bases; junction bases not matched to a gene: 5. CDR3 size: 14 residues. CDR3: CASSYAGQGHEQYF. DNA of the CDR3: TGTGCCAGCAGTTACGCCGGACAGGGCCACGAGCAGTACTTC.

V and J are TRBV11-2 and TRBJ2-6; D might be TRBD1 or TRBD2, each matching 6 bases. V lost 1 base, J lost 2 bases, and 15 bases lay in between. The CDR3 runs to 18 residues. From germline, CDR1 is SGHAT and CDR2 FQNNGV. Written as DNA, the CDR3 is TGTGCCAGCAGCTTAGGGGGGGCGTTGGAGGCTGGGGCCAACGTCCTGACTTTC. Its protein product is CASSLGGALEAGANVLTF.

This chain uses TRBV5-1 with TRBJ2-7; 12 positions match TRBD2. CDR1 is SGHRS and CDR2 is YFSETQ in the germline V gene. CDR3 size: 15 residues. Trimming cost V 4 bases and J 4 bases; bases outside gene matches: 6. The CDR3, as DNA: TGCGCCAGCAGCGGGACTAGCGGGTTGACGTACGAGCAGTACTTC. Encoded protein: CASSGTSGLTYEQYF.

The rearrangement uses TRBV9 and TRBJ2-5, with D perhaps assigned TRBD1 or TRBD2 (5 bases each). With 3 bases removed from V and 7 bases from J, the gap between germline ends came to 13 bases. The CDR3 covers 13 residues. Germline V gene lookup returns CDR1 SGDLS and CDR2 YYNGEE. This CDR3 is CASSGDLEGTQYF. CDR3 in DNA: TGTGCCAGCAGCGGGGACCTCGAGGGGACCCAGTACTTC.

This clone was counted once. Written as DNA, the CDR3 is TGTGCCAGCAGCAGATCAAACACCGGGGAGCTGTTTTTT. Translated: CASSRSNTGELFF. This chain links TRBV7-9 with TRBJ2-2, with D unresolved. The CDR3 is made up of 13 amino acids. CDR1 is SEHNR and CDR2 is FQNEAQ in the germline V gene (reference sequence). V was pared by 5 bases and J by 2 bases, with 6 bases between. Drawing the rest from reference TRBV7-9 and TRBJ2-2, the complete variable domain is DTGVSQNPRHKITKRGQNVTFRCDPISEHNRLYWYRQTLGQGPEFLTYFQNEAQLEKSRLLSDRFSAERPKGSFSTLEIQRTEQGDSAMYLCASSRSNTGELFFGEGSRLTVL.

The chain couples TRBV5-1 to TRBJ1-1; 7 positions match TRBD1. The CDR3 is 14 amino acids. The J segment lost 2 bases and the V segment lost 3 bases, leaving 4 bases of the junction unmatched. Germline CDR1 SGHRS, CDR2 YFSETQ. The CDR3 spells CASSSTGSNTEAFF. The CDR3 bases are TGCGCCAGCAGCTCGACAGGGTCAAACACTGAAGCTTTCTTT.

The genes are TRBV19 and TRBJ1-5, with no clear D. This CDR3 comprises 15 residues. With 7 bases removed from V and 4 bases from J, the gap between germline ends came to 17 bases. Germline V gene sequence: CDR1 LNHDA, CDR2 SQIVND (reference sequence). CDR3 sequence reads: CASKVGPVLNQPQHF. CDR3 in DNA: TGTGCCAGTAAGGTTGGGCCGGTCCTAAATCAGCCCCAGCATTTT.

This chain links TRBV11-2 with TRBJ1-6; a weak D match, TRBD1 (5 bases). Germline V gene lookup returns CDR1 SGHAT and CDR2 FQNNGV. CDR3 length: 14 amino acids. Trimming cost V 5 bases and J 5 bases, with 10 bases left between them. The CDR3 nucleotides read TGTGCCAGCAGCCCCGGGGACCATAATTCACCCCTCCACTTT. Translating gives CASSPGDHNSPLHF.